The source of this T cell receptor (beta chain) is a study of T cell changes during pregnancy in multiple sclerosis. Here immunoSEQ multiplex PCR was the method, and the copy in TCRdb shows in-frame clones only, minus some. Of under 60,000 clones in the sample, around 94% were seen once. CDR1 is SEHNR and CDR2 is FQNEAQ in the germline V gene (reference sequence). CDR3 length equals 15 residues. V lost 5 bases, J lost 5 bases, and 6 bases stayed unmatched. The origin of this receptor is a female donor with multiple sclerosis, enrolled in a pregnancy study. Sequences were derived from CD4+ T cells from peripheral blood mononuclear cells, sampled in the third trimester of pregnancy. The genes are TRBV7-9 and TRBJ2-5, with TRBD2 matching 12 bases. CDR3 sequence reads: CASSQLAGGSETQYF. In DNA form, the CDR3 reads TGTGCCAGCAGCCAACTAGCGGGGGGCTCGGAGACCCAGTACTTC.